A selection of T cell receptor beta chains follows, all from one sample in a study of T cells expressing NK-cell markers. For each CDR3 protein, TCRdb gives one entry from its re-call of the 5' RACE reads, without DNA. Here the sample table reports over 200,000 distinct CDR3 sequences. The sequencing input was blood T cells: a sorted CD56 or NKG2C T cell subset, CD4+ or CD8+ T cells, or bulk PBMC T cells (not recorded which). All receptors derive from a man between 18 and 35 years old in good health. The CDR3 runs from the conserved cysteine through the conserved F or W.

TRBV19	TRBJ2-3	CASAKQISGTAADTQYF
TRBV7-8	TRBJ2-5	CASSKRLAGGWETQYF
TRBV20-1	TRBJ2-3	CSARIRGFDTQYF
TRBV6-5	TRBJ1-2	CASSRTGGTGYTF
TRBV5-1	TRBJ2-1	CASSLAEGLGEQFF
TRBV12-3/TRBV12-4	TRBJ1-1	CASDARVRGTEAFF
TRBV12-3/TRBV12-4	TRBJ2-5	CASSFIGYGQETQYF
TRBV20-1	TRBJ2-5	CSAAYSETQYF
TRBV4-3	TRBJ2-5	CASSRNIKETQYF
TRBV6-5	TRBJ2-5	CASSYSSRAGYETQYF
TRBV12-3/TRBV12-4	TRBJ2-1	CASSPTNRRWGNNEQFF
TRBV10-3	TRBJ2-7	CATSGTGLDEQYF
TRBV24-1	TRBJ2-1	CATSDLSSGSRHEQFF